This TCR beta chain was found in a study of blood T cells in healthy people across ages. Through a sample-barcoded 5' primer and a J-beta primer mix, a second PCR was run for roughly 6 to 11 cycles. TCRdb used MiXCR to reprocess the 5' RACE reads, holding one entry per CDR3 protein. The sample contains about 1.4 million distinct CDR3 sequences, around 59% of which appear only once. Findings and limits, study-wide: Since the PBMCs were unsorted, naive and antigen-experienced cells could not be conclusively compared.

In regard to this clonotype: Its antigen is currently unknown.

This CDR3 is 15 amino acids long. Germline V CDR1 and CDR2: MNHEY, SVGEGT. Deletions cut 4 bases from V and 3 bases from J, with 16 bases between. The receptor comes from a man aged 18 to 29 in good health. The J gene is TRBJ2-7, the V gene TRBV6-2 or TRBV6-3; D possibly corresponds to TRBD1 (6 bases). The sequenced material came from blood. DNA for the CDR3: TGTGCCAGCAGTTTACAGGGTGTCCACCGCTACGAGCAGTACTTC. The encoded protein is CASSLQGVHRYEQYF.